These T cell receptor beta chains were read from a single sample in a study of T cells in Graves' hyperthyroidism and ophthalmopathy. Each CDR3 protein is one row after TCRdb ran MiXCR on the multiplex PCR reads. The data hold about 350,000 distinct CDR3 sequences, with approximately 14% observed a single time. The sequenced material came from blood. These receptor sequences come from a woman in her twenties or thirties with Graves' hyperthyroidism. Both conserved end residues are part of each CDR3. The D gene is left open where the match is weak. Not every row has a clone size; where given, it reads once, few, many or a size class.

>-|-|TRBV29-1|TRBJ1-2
TGCAGCGTCGCGGACCACCTTGGGGCTGGCTACACCTTC
CSVADHLGAGYTF
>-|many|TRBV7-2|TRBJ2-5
TGTGCCAGCAGCTTCGGGCAGGGTGGAGAGACCCAGTACTTC
CASSFGQGGETQYF
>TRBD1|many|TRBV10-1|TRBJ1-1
TGCGCCAGCAGTAGGACAGGTCGGAACACTGAAGCTTTCTTT
CASSRTGRNTEAFF
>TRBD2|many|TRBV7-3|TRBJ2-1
TGTGCCAGCAGCCGAACCCCGGGGACTAGCGGATACAATGAGCAGTTCTTC
CASSRTPGTSGYNEQFF
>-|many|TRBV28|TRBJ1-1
TGTGCCAGCAGTTTACCCCCCTCGACCACTGAAGCTTTCTTT
CASSLPPSTTEAFF
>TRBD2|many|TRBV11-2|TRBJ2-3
TGTGCCAGCAGTAGTAGCGGGAGGTTTACAGATACGCAGTATTTT
CASSSSGRFTDTQYF
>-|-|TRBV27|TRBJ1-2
TGTGCCAGCAGTTTAATCGCGGGGTCGGATAATTATGGCTACACCTTC
CASSLIAGSDNYGYTF
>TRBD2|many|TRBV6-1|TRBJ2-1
TGTGCCAGCAGTGAATGGGGACTAGCGGGATGGGAGCAGTTCTTC
CASSEWGLAGWEQFF
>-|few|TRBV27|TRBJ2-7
TGTGCCAGCAGTTTATCGAGTTTGGAGGGACATCTCCTCTACGAGCAGTACTTC
CASSLSSLEGHLLYEQYF
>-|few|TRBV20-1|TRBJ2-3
TGCAGTGCTAGAGATCTCTGGTCGCGTACGCAGTATTTT
CSARDLWSRTQYF
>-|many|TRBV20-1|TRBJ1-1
TGCGGTGGGGGGCCACCCGGCCTAGACGAAGCTTTCTTT
CGGGPPGLDEAFF
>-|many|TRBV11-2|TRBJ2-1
TGTGCCAGCAGCTTAGGGGGACTCCACAATGAGCAGTTCTTC
CASSLGGLHNEQFF
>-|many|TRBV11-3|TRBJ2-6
TGTGCCAGCAGCTTAGGGGACGGCTCTGGGGCCAACGTCCTGACTTTC
CASSLGDGSGANVLTF
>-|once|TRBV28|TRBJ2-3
TGTGCCAGCAGTTTTGGGTCCGGCGGTACGCAGTATTTT
CASSFGSGGTQYF
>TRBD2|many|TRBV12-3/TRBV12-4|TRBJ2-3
TGTGCCAGCTTTAGCGGGAGGATGAGGACAGATACGCAGTATTTT
CASFSGRMRTDTQYF
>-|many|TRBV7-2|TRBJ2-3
TGTGCCAGCAGCTCGGCAGATACGCAGTATTTT
CASSSADTQYF
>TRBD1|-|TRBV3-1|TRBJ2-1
TGTGCCAGCAGCGTCGGGACAGGGGCCTACAATGAGCAGTTCTTC
CASSVGTGAYNEQFF
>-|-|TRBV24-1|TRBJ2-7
TGTGCCACCAGTGAATCGGGGGACTCCTACGAGCAGTACTTC
CATSESGDSYEQYF
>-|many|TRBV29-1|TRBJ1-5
TGCAGCGTTGCCTCGAGCAATAGCAATCAGCCCCAGCATTTT
CSVASSNSNQPQHF
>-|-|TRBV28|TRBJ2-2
TGTGCCAGCAGTTCGCTAACCCAAACAGAGACCACCGGGGAGCTGTTTTTT
CASSSLTQTETTGELFF
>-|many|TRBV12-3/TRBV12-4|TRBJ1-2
TGTGCCAGCAGTTTAGACACTAACTATGGCTACACCTTC
CASSLDTNYGYTF
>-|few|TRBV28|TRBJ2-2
TGTGCCAGCAGCTCCACCCGGGTCTCGTACACCGGGGAGCTGTTTTTT
CASSSTRVSYTGELFF
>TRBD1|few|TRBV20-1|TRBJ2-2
TGCAGTGCTTTTAGGGGGCGCGGCACCGGGGAGCTGTTTTTT
CSAFRGRGTGELFF
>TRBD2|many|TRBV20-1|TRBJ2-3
TGCGGGGGGGGGATCACAGATACGCAGTATTTT
CGGGITDTQYF
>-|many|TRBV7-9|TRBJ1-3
TGTGCCAGCAGCCAACAACCGGAGGGGACTGGAAACACCATATATTTT
CASSQQPEGTGNTIYF
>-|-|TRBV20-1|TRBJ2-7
TGCAGTGTCCCGTCCCACGGGTACGGGGCCGAGCAGTACTTC
CSVPSHGYGAEQYF
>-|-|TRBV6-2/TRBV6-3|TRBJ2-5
TGTGCCAGCAGTAAACGAGTGGGGGAGACCCAGTACTTC
CASSKRVGETQYF
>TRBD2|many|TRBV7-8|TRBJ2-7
TGTGCCAGCAGCTTCGGCGGGAGCGCCTACGAGCAGTACTTC
CASSFGGSAYEQYF
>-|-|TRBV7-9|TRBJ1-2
TGTGCCAGCAGCCCACCGCAGCTCGATGGCTACACCTTC
CASSPPQLDGYTF